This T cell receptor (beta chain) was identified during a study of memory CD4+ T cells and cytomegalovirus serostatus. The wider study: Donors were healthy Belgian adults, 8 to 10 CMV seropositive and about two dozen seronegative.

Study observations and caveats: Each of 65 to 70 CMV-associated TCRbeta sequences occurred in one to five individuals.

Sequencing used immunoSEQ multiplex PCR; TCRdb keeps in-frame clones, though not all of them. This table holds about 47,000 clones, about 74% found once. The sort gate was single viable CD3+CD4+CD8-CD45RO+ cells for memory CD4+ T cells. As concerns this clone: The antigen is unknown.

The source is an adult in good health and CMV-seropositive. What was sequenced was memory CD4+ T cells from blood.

CDR3 coding DNA: TGTGCCAGCAGCTTACTCCAGGGGTACACTGAAGCTTTCTTT. Its translation is CASSLLQGYTEAFF. The V and J genes are TRBV11-1 and TRBJ1-1; perhaps TRBD1 as D (6 bases). CDR3 length: 14 residues. V was clipped by 2 bases and J by 3 bases, with 10 bases between them. The germline V gene has CDR1 SGHAT and CDR2 FQDESV (reference sequence).